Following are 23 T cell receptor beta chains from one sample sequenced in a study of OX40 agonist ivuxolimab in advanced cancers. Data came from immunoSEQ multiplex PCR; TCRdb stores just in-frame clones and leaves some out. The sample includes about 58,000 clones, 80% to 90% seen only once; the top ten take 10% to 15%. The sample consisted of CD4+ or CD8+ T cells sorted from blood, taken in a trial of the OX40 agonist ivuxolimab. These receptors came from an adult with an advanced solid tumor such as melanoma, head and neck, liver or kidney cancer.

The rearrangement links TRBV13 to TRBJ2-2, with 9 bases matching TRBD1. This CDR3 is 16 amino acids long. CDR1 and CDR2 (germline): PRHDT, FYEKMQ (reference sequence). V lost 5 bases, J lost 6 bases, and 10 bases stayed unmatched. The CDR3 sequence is CASSGGQGLVAGELFF. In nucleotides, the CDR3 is TGTGCCAGCAGCGGAGGACAGGGGCTGGTAGCCGGGGAGCTGTTTTTT. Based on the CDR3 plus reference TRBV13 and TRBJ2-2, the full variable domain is AAGVIQSPRHLIKEKRETATLKCYPIPRHDTVYWYQQGPGQDPQFLISFYEKMQSDKGSIPDRFSAQQFSDYHSELNMSSLELGDSALYFCASSGGQGLVAGELFFGEGSRLTVL.

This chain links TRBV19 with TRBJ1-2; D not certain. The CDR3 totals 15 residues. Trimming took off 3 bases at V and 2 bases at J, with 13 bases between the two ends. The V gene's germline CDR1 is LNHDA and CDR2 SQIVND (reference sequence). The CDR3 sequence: CASSISDGINYGYTF. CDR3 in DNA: TGTGCCAGTAGTATCTCGGACGGCATCAACTATGGCTACACCTTC.

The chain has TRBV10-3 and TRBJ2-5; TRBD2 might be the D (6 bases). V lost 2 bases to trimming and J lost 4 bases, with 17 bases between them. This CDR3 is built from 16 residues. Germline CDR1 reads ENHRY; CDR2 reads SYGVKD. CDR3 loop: CAISENAGTTPETQYF. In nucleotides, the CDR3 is TGTGCCATCAGTGAGAATGCGGGAACGACCCCAGAGACCCAGTACTTC.

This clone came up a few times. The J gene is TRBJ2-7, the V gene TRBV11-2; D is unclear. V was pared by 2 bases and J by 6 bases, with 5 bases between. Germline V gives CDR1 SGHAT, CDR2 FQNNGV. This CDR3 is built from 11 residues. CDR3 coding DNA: TGTGCCAGCAGCTTAACTGGCGAGCAGTACGTC. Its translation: CASSLTGEQYV.

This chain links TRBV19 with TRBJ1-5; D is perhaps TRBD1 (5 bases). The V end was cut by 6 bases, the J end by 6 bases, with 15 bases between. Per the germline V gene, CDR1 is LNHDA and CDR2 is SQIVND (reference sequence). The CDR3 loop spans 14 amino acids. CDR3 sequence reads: CASSLWGVGQPQHF. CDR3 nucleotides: TGTGCCAGTAGCCTCTGGGGCGTCGGTCAGCCCCAGCATTTT.

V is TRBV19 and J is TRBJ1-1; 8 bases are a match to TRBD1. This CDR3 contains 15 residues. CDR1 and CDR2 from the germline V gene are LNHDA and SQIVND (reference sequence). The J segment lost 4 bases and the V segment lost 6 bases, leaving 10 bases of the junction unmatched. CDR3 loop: CASRHPDREATEAFF. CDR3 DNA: TGTGCCAGTAGGCACCCGGACAGGGAAGCCACTGAAGCTTTCTTT.

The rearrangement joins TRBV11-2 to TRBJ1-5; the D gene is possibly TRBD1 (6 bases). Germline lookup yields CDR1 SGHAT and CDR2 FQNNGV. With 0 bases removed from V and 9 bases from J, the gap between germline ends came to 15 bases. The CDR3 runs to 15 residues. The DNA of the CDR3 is TGTGCCAGCAGCTTAGATCCAGGGGACGCACGGCCCCAGCATTTT. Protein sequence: CASSLDPGDARPQHF. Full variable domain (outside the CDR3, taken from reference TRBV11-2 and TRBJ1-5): EAGVAQSPRYKIIEKRQSVAFWCNPISGHATLYWYQQILGQGPKLLIQFQNNGVVDDSQLPKDRFSAERLKGVDSTLKIQPAKLEDSAVYLCASSLDPGDARPQHFGDGTRLSIL.

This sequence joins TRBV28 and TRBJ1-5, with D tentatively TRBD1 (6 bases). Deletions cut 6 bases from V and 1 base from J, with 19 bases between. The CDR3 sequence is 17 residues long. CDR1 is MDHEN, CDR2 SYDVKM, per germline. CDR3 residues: CASSHGSGASSNQPQHF. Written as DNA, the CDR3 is TGTGCCAGCAGCCACGGGTCGGGGGCGTCGAGCAATCAGCCCCAGCATTTT.

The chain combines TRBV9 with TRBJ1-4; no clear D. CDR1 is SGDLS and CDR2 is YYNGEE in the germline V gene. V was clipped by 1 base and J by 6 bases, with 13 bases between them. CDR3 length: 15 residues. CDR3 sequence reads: CASSVTATDYEKLFF. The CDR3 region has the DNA TGTGCCAGCAGCGTAACCGCGACGGACTATGAAAAACTGTTTTTT.

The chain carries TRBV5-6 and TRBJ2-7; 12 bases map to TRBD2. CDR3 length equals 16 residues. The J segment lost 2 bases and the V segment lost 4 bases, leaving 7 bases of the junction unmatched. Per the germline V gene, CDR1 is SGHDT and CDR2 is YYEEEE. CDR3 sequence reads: CASSIMLAGGPYEQYF. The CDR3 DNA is TGTGCCAGCAGCATAATGCTAGCGGGAGGGCCCTACGAGCAGTACTTC.

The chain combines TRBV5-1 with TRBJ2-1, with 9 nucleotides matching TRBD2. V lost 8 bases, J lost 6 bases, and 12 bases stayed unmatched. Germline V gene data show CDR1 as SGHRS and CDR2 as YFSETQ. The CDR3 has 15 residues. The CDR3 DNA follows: TGCGCCAGTCACCCTATGCGACTAGCGGCCAATGAGCAGTTCTTC. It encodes CASHPMRLAANEQFF.

As DNA, the CDR3 is TGTGCCAGCATTAGGCCGGGGGGGGACACTGAAGCTTTCTTT. This codes for CASIRPGGDTEAFF. The chain employs TRBV6-5 and TRBJ1-1, with D possibly being TRBD1 (5 bases). This CDR3 is 14 amino acids long. The V and J ends lost 7 bases and 3 bases respectively, with 15 bases between them. CDR1 and CDR2 from the germline V gene are MNHEY and SVGAGI.

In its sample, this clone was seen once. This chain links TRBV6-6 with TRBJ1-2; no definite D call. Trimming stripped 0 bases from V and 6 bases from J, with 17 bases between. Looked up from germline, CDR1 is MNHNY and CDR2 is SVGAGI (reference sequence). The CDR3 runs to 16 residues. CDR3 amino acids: CASSYSMGRSGDGYTF. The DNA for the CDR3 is TGTGCCAGCAGTTACTCGATGGGGAGATCTGGAGATGGCTACACCTTC.

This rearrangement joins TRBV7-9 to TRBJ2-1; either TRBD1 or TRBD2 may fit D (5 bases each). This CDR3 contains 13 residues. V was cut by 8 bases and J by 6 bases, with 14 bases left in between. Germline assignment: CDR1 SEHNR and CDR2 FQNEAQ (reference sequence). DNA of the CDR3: TGTGCCAGCGAGGGTTTGAGGGGCAATGAGCAGTTCTTC. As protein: CASEGLRGNEQFF.

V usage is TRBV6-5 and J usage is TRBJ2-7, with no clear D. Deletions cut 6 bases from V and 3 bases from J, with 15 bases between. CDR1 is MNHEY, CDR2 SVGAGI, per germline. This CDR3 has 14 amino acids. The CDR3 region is CASSPTADHYEQYV. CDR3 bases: TGTGCCAGCAGCCCAACAGCAGACCACTACGAGCAGTACGTC.

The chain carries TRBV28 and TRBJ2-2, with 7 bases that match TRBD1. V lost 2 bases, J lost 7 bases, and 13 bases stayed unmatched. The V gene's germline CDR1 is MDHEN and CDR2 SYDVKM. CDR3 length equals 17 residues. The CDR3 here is CASSLLTLGGRGGELFF. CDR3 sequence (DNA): TGTGCCAGCAGTTTACTAACCTTAGGGGGCCGAGGCGGGGAGCTGTTTTTT. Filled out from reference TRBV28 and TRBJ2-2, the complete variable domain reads DVKVTQSSRYLVKRTGEKVFLECVQDMDHENMFWYRQDPGLGLRLIYFSYDVKMKEKGDIPEGYSVSREKKERFSLILESASTNQTSMYLCASSLLTLGGRGGELFFGEGSRLTVL.

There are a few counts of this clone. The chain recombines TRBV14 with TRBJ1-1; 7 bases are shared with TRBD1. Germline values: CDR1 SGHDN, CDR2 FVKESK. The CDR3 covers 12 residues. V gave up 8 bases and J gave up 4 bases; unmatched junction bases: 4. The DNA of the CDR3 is TGTGCCAGCGCAACAGGGGCCACTGAAGCTTTCTTT. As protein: CASATGATEAFF.

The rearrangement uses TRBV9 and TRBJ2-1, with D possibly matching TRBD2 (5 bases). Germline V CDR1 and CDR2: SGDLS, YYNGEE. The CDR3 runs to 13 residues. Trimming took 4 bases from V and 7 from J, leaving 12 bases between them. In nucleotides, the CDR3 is TGTGCCAGCAGCTTCACCCCGGGGAATGAGCAGTTCTTC. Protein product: CASSFTPGNEQFF. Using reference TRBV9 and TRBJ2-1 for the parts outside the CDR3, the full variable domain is DSGVTQTPKHLITATGQRVTLRCSPRSGDLSVYWYQQSLDQGLQFLIQYYNGEERAKGNILERFSAQQFPDLHSELNLSSLELGDSALYFCASSFTPGNEQFFGPGTRLTVL.

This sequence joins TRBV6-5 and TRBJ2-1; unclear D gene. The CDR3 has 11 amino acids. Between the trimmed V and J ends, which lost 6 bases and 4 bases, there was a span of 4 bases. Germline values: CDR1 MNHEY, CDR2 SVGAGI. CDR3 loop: CASRTYNEQFF. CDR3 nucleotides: TGTGCCAGCAGGACTTACAATGAGCAGTTCTTC.

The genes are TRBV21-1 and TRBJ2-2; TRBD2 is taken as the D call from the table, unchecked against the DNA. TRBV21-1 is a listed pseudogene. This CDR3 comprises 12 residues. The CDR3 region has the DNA TGTGCCAGCATAATGAACACCGGGGAGCTGTTTTTT. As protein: CASIMNTGELFF.

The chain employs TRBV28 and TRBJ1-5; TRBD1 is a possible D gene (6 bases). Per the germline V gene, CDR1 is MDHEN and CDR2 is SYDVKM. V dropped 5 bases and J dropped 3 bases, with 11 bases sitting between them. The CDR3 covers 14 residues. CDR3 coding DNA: TGTGCCAGCAGTATACAGGGATACAATCAGCCCCAGCATTTT. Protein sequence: CASSIQGYNQPQHF.

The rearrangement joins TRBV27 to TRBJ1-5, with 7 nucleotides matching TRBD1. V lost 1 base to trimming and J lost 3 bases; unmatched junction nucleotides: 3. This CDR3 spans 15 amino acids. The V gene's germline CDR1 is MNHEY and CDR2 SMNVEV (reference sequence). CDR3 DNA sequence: TGTGCCAGCAGTTTATTAGGGGGCGTCAATCAGCCCCAGCATTTT. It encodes CASSLLGGVNQPQHF.

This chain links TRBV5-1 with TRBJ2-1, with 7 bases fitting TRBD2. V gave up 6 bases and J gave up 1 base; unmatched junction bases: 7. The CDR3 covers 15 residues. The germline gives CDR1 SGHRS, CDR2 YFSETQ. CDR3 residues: CASNDREVSYNEQFF. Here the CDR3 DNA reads TGCGCCAGCAACGATCGGGAGGTATCCTACAATGAGCAGTTCTTC. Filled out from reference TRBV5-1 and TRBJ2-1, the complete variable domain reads KAGVTQTPRYLIKTRGQQVTLSCSPISGHRSVSWYQQTPGQGLQFLFEYFSETQRNKGNFPGRFSGRQFSNSRSEMNVSTLELGDSALYLCASNDREVSYNEQFFGPGTRLTVL.